This TCR beta chain emerged from a study of graft-versus-host responses after intestinal transplantation. CDR1 and CDR2 (germline): SGHRS, YFSETQ. The CDR3 length is 14 residues. Clones were sequenced by immunoSEQ multiplex PCR, and TCRdb holds only the in-frame ones, with some missing. The sample has about 12,000 clones; 65% to 85% are singletons. Study-wide points: Some GvH clones appeared in ileal mucosa or blood before recipient bone marrow.

In regard to this clone: The antigen remains undetermined.

This sequence originates from a human patient who received an intestinal transplant, so some T cells may come from the graft donor. This specimen consisted of PBMCs, obtained roughly 310 days after intestinal transplant. This chain links TRBV5-1 with TRBJ2-5; a weak D match, TRBD1 (6 bases). TRBJ2-7 matches the DNA end more closely, so the J call is doubtful. The CDR3: CASSFLQGGNEQYF. The DNA for the CDR3 is TGCGCCAGCAGCTTCTTACAGGGCGGCAACGAGCAGTACTTC.